The 7 T cell receptor beta chains reported below all come from one sample, sequenced in a study of blood T cell repertoires in COVID-19. Repertoires were generated with immunoSEQ multiplex PCR, while TCRdb's copy carries only in-frame clones and drops some. The sample records approximately 170,000 clones, 65% to 85% being singletons. Source material: peripheral blood. Receptor source: a human donor with acute or convalescent COVID-19. The donor label of this sample is uncertain.

This clone has a handful of counts. V is TRBV15 and J is TRBJ1-6; possible D gene TRBD1, 5 bases. The CDR3 has 14 amino acids. V gave up 5 bases and J gave up 3 bases, with 8 bases separating them. The germline CDR1 and CDR2 sequences are LNHNV and YYDKDF (reference sequence). CDR3 coding DNA: TGTGCCACCAGCCTGGACATCTATAATTCACCCCTCCACTTT. Encoded protein: CATSLDIYNSPLHF.

This sequence joins TRBV6-1 and TRBJ1-2; no definite D call. The CDR3 runs 13 residues. CDR1 is MNHNS and CDR2 is SASEGT in the germline V gene. V was shortened by 2 bases and J by 4 bases, with 8 bases between the two germline ends. This chain's CDR3 is CASSEMRLYGYTF. CDR3 DNA sequence: TGTGCCAGCAGTGAAATGAGACTCTATGGCTACACCTTC.

The chain joins TRBV5-5 to TRBJ1-1, with 11 bases identical to TRBD1. With V trimmed by 2 bases and J by 6 bases, 6 bases remained unmatched. Germline CDR1 is SGHKS and CDR2 is YYEKEE (reference sequence). The CDR3 length is 15 residues. CDR3 residues: CASSFVGQGGAEAFF. The CDR3 DNA reads as TGTGCCAGCAGCTTTGTGGGACAGGGGGGCGCTGAAGCTTTCTTT.

The rearrangement joins TRBV30 to TRBJ1-3; D may be TRBD1 (5 bases). CDR3 size: 13 residues. Trimming took 7 bases from V and 3 from J, leaving 13 bases between them. Per the germline V gene, CDR1 is GTSNPN and CDR2 is SVGIG (reference sequence). In DNA, the CDR3 is TGTGCCTTTGCGGGGCAGGTTGGAAACACCATATATTTT. Translation: CAFAGQVGNTIYF.

The rearrangement links TRBV5-8 to TRBJ2-7; 8 bases fit TRBD1. Per germline, CDR1 SGHTS and CDR2 YDEGEE. The CDR3 loop spans 14 amino acids. The J segment lost 6 bases and the V segment lost 4 bases, leaving 9 bases of the junction unmatched. CDR3 sequence: CASSLPDRAGEQYF. The CDR3 nucleotides read TGTGCCAGCAGCCTACCGGACAGGGCGGGCGAGCAGTACTTC. Based on the CDR3 plus reference TRBV5-8 and TRBJ2-7, the full variable domain is EAGVTQSPTHLIKTRGQQATLRCSPISGHTSVYWYQQALGLGLQFLLWYDEGEERNRGNFPPRFSGRQFPNYSSELNVNALELEDSALYLCASSLPDRAGEQYFGPGTRLTVT.

The chain is built from TRBV20-1 and TRBJ1-2, with 7 bases lining up with TRBD1. Germline trimming cut 3 bases from V and 0 bases from J; bases unmatched to any gene: 7. The germline CDR1 and CDR2 sequences are DFQATT and SNEGSKA (reference sequence). This CDR3 has 15 amino acids. The DNA for the CDR3 is TGCAGTGCTAGTCCCACAGGGGTCCCTAACTATGGCTACACCTTC. Its protein is CSASPTGVPNYGYTF.

The chain joins TRBV29-1 to TRBJ2-7; D is perhaps TRBD1 (8 bases). Germline V gives CDR1 SQVTM, CDR2 ANQGSEA. The CDR3 has 15 amino acids. The V end lost 4 bases, the J end lost 3 bases, and 19 bases lay between the germline ends. In DNA form, the CDR3 reads TGCAGCGTTGGGACAGGGATTAGGGGGGGCTACGAGCAGTACTTC. This translates into CSVGTGIRGGYEQYF.